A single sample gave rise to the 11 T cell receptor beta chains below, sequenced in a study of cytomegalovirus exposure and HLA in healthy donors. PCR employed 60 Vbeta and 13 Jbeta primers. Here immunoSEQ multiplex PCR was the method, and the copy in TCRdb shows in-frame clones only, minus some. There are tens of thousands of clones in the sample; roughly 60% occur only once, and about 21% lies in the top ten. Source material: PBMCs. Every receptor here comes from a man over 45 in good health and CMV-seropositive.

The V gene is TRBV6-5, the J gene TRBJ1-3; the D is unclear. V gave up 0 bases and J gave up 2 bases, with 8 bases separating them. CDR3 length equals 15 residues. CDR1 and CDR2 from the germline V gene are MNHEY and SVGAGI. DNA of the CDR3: TGTGCCAGCAGTTACTCGTTCACAGCTGGAAACACCATATATTTT. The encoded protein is CASSYSFTAGNTIYF.

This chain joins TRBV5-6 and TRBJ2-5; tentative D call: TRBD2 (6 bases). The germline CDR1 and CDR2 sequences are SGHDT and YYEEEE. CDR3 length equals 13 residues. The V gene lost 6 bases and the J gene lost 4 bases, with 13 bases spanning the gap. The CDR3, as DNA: TGTGCCAGCACCTACTTGGGGGGAGAGACCCAGTACTTC. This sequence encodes CASTYLGGETQYF.

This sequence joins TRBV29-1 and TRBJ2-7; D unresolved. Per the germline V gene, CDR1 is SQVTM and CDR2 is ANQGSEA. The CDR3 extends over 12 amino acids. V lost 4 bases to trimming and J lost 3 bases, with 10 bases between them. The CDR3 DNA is TGCAGCGTTGGATCAGGTTACTACGAGCAGTACTTC. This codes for CSVGSGYYEQYF.

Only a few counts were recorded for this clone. The CDR3 spells CASSQVWTENEKLFF. CDR3 DNA sequence: TGCGCCAGCAGCCAAGTTTGGACAGAGAATGAAAAACTGTTTTTT. The chain uses TRBV4-1 and TRBJ1-4; D possibly corresponds to TRBD1 (6 bases). Trimming removed 1 base from V and 5 bases from J, with 11 bases in between. The CDR3 totals 15 residues. CDR1 is MGHRA and CDR2 is YSYEKL in the germline V gene.

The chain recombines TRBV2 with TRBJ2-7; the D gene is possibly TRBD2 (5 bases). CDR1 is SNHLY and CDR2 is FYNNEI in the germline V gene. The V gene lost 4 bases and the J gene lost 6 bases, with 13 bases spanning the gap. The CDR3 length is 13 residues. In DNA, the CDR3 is TGTGCCAGCAGTGCATCGTCCGCGGGCGAGCAGTACTTC. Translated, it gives CASSASSAGEQYF.

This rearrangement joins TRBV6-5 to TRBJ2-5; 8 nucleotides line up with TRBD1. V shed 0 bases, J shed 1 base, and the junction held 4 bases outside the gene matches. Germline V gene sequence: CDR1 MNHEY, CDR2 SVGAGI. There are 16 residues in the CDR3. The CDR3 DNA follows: TGTGCCAGCAGTTACTCTTTCCAGGGGGCCCAAGAGACCCAGTACTTC. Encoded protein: CASSYSFQGAQETQYF.

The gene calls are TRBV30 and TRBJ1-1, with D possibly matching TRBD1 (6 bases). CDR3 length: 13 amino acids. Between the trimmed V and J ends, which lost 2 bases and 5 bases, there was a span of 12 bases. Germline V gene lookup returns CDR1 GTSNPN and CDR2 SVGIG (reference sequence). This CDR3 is CAWSRGGRTEAFF. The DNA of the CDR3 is TGTGCCTGGAGTAGAGGGGGAAGGACTGAAGCTTTCTTT.

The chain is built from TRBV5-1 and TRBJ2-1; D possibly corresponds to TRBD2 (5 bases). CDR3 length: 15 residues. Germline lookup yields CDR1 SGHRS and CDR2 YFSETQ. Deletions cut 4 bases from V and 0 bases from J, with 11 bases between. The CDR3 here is CASSPLGSSYNEQFF. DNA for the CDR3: TGCGCCAGCAGCCCACTAGGAAGCTCCTACAATGAGCAGTTCTTC.

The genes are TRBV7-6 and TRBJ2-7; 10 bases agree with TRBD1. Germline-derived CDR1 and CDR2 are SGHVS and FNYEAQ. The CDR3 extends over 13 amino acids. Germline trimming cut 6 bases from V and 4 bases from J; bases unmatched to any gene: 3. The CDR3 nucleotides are TGTGCCAGCAGTCGGGACAGGGGATACGAGCAGTACTTC. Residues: CASSRDRGYEQYF.

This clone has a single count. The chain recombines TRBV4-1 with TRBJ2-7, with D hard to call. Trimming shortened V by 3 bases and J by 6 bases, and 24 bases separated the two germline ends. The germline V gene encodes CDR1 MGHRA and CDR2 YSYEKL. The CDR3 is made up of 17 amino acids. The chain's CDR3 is CASSQVSAFVWRSEQYF. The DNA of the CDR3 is TGCGCCAGCAGCCAGGTGTCGGCTTTTGTCTGGCGGAGCGAGCAGTACTTC.

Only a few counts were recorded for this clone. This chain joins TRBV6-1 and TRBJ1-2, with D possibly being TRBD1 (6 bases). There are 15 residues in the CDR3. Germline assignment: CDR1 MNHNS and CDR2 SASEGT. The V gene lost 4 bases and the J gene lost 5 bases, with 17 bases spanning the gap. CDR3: CASSAQGPKGYGYTF. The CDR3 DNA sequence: TGTGCCAGCAGTGCACAGGGACCCAAAGGGTATGGCTACACCTTC.